This TCR beta chain was captured by sequencing in a study of glioma-infiltrating T cells after dendritic cell vaccination. On this clone: Other nucleotide sequences from this sample produce the same CDR3.

TCRdb keeps only in-frame clones here, not all; method: immunoSEQ multiplex PCR. Among 99,000 or so clones, 90% were seen once, and the ten largest hold 2.5% to 3.5%. The time point denotes: after dendritic cell vaccination, including at tumor progression/relapse. Trimming cost V 6 bases and J 0 bases, with 9 bases left between them. The CDR3 spans 14 residues. CDR1 ENHRY and CDR2 SYGVKD come from the germline V gene. The sequence derives from a human donor with glioblastoma. The sequences come from blood, collected after dendritic cell vaccination. The gene calls are TRBV10-3 and TRBJ1-5; D ambiguous. CDR3 sequence: CAISALDSNQPQHF. The CDR3 DNA is TGTGCCATCAGCGCACTAGATAGCAATCAGCCCCAGCATTTT.